This T cell receptor beta chain was recovered during a study of blood T cell repertoires in COVID-19. Some clones are missing from TCRdb's copy, which holds only in-frame ones; the method was immunoSEQ multiplex PCR. The table lists fewer than 350,000 clones, approximately 81% of them singletons. Between the trimmed V and J ends, which lost 1 base and 7 bases, there was a span of 8 bases. The CDR3 spans 12 residues. Germline CDR1 reads MGHRA; CDR2 reads YSYEKL. The TCR comes from a woman aged 60 to 75 with active or convalescent COVID-19. The sample consisted of peripheral blood. The V gene is TRBV4-1, the J gene TRBJ2-7; the D gene is possibly TRBD2 (5 bases). The CDR3: CASSQGRGEQYF. The DNA for the CDR3 is TGCGCCAGCAGCCAAGGTAGAGGGGAGCAGTACTTC.